This T cell receptor (beta chain) was sequenced in a study of vaccination and CD4 T cells after COVID-19. On this clonotype itself: Its antigen is not known.

Sequence data for DNA of cultured CD4+ T cells were generated by the Oncomine TCR Beta short-read assay. MiXCR, applied by TCRdb to the PCR reads, yields one record per CDR3 protein. The sample yields 20,000 or so distinct CDR3 sequences, about 40% seen once. The V gene lost 7 bases and the J gene lost 1 base, with 22 bases spanning the gap. Germline loops: CDR1 MDHEN, CDR2 SYDVKM. The CDR3 has 17 amino acids. Time point described: late sampling 161 to 241 days after vaccination in a few convalescent patients. Treatment specified: approximately 11-day PBMC culture with coronavirus spike peptide pools or control peptides (ViraFEST assay).

The source of this sequence is a human donor who had recovered from COVID-19. This rearrangement joins TRBV28 to TRBJ1-2; perhaps TRBD1 as D (5 bases). Sequenced here: CD4+ T cells from blood, cultured in vitro, sampled about 7 months after SARS-CoV-2 vaccination. The CDR3 bases are TGTGCCAGCACCCGCCGGGACGGAGGATCTTTTAACTATGGCTACACCTTC. The encoded protein is CASTRRDGGSFNYGYTF.